This T cell receptor (beta chain) was found in a study of technical replicates of blood from a handful of donors. CDR1 SQVTM and CDR2 ANQGSEA come from the germline V gene. CDR3 length equals 14 residues. The V segment lost 5 bases and the J segment 6 bases; nucleotides outside the gene matches: 10. The protocol was immunoSEQ multiplex PCR, while the TCRdb copy is restricted to in-frame clones and leaves out a portion. The data contain 65,000 to 90,000 clones, under 99% of them singletons. This receptor was obtained from a human donor in good health. The chain combines TRBV29-1 with TRBJ1-1; TRBD1 agrees at 9 bases. Sequencing was carried out using T cells isolated from PBMCs. CDR3 amino acids: CSVCRTGDIPEAFF. CDR3 DNA sequence: TGCAGCGTTTGTCGGACAGGGGACATACCTGAAGCTTTCTTT.